The 11 T cell receptor beta chains below come from one sample, sequenced in a study of blood T cell repertoires in COVID-19. Only in-frame clones appear in the TCRdb table, and some are missing; sequencing was by immunoSEQ multiplex PCR. The sample gives about 190,000 clones, under 90% of which show up once; roughly 14% is in the top ten. Material for sequencing was peripheral blood. These receptors were taken from a man aged 25-40 years with active or convalescent COVID-19.

This rearrangement joins TRBV11-3 to TRBJ2-1; 7 positions agree with TRBD1. This CDR3 contains 16 residues. Germline CDR1 and CDR2: SGHNT and YENEEA. After removal of 4 bases from V and 0 bases from J, the junction contained 6 bases not matched to a gene. The CDR3 DNA sequence: TGTGCCAGCAGCTCCCCAGGGGGTCCCTCCTACAATGAGCAGTTCTTC. Amino acids: CASSSPGGPSYNEQFF.

This rearrangement joins TRBV7-2 to TRBJ1-5; 9 positions match TRBD1. The junction had 7 bases not matched to a gene; V was cut back by 5 bases and J by 5 bases. The CDR3 loop spans 15 amino acids. The germline CDR1 and CDR2 sequences are SGHTA and FQGNSA. CDR3 DNA sequence: TGTGCCAGCAGCCGGACAGGGGCCACGGATCAGCCCCAGCATTTT. The encoded protein is CASSRTGATDQPQHF.

This clone was detected a few times. V usage is TRBV7-9 and J usage is TRBJ1-2; TRBD1 agrees at 8 bases. The CDR3 consists of 15 residues. The J segment lost 7 bases and the V segment lost 0 bases, leaving 7 bases of the junction unmatched. Germline assignment: CDR1 SEHNR and CDR2 FQNEAQ (reference sequence). CDR3 DNA sequence: TGTGCCAGCAGCTTAGCCGCGCGCGACAGGGGTGGCTACACCTTC. Translated: CASSLAARDRGGYTF.

The rearrangement joins TRBV6-5 to TRBJ1-4; TRBD1 might be the D (6 bases). Trimming took off 0 bases at V and 4 bases at J, with 9 bases between the two ends. The CDR3 has 15 amino acids. The germline gives CDR1 MNHEY, CDR2 SVGAGI. CDR3 loop: CASSYSGGLNEKLFF. In DNA form, the CDR3 reads TGTGCCAGCAGTTACTCCGGGGGGCTTAATGAAAAACTGTTTTTT.

Concerning this clone itself: At the DNA level, this CDR3 is encoded by other sequences in the same sample as well. The chain uses TRBV19 and TRBJ1-1, with TRBD1 matching 10 bases. Looked up from germline, CDR1 is LNHDA and CDR2 is SQIVND (reference sequence). The CDR3 spans 16 residues. V shed 4 bases and J 2 bases; nucleotides not matched to a gene: 7. The CDR3 loop reads CASSTGQGMGNTEAFF. The CDR3 DNA reads as TGTGCCAGTAGTACGGGACAGGGGATGGGCAACACTGAAGCTTTCTTT.

The rearrangement uses TRBV6-5 and TRBJ2-2; the D gene is possibly TRBD1 (7 bases). Germline V lookup: CDR1 MNHEY, CDR2 SVGAGI. The CDR3 runs 15 residues. V was shortened by 5 bases and J by 7 bases, with 17 bases between the two germline ends. CDR3 bases: TGTGCCAGCAGTCAGGGGGGCCGGGCTAACGGGGAGCTGTTTTTT. This codes for CASSQGGRANGELFF.

This chain links TRBV5-1 with TRBJ1-2; D unclear. The CDR3 consists of 17 residues. Germline V CDR1 and CDR2: SGHRS, YFSETQ. The ends were cut back, 3 bases at V and 3 bases at J, with 21 bases in the middle. The CDR3 DNA reads TGCGCCAGCAGCTCCTACTTGACCTCCGGGAATCACTATGGCTACACCTTC. It encodes CASSSYLTSGNHYGYTF.

The V call is TRBV30, the J call TRBJ1-1; 8 bases agree with TRBD1. V lost 2 bases to trimming and J lost 1 base; unmatched junction nucleotides: 3. Germline V gene lookup returns CDR1 GTSNPN and CDR2 SVGIG (reference sequence). The CDR3 has 14 amino acids. The CDR3 coding sequence is TGTGCCTGGAGTTCGGGGACAGGGAACACTGAAGCTTTCTTT. Protein sequence: CAWSSGTGNTEAFF.

This chain connects TRBV6-5 to TRBJ1-4, with TRBD1 as a possible D gene (5 bases). This CDR3 comprises 14 residues. The ends were cut back, 7 bases at V and 1 base at J, with 10 bases in the middle. Germline V gives CDR1 MNHEY, CDR2 SVGAGI. The CDR3 nucleotides are TGTGCCAGCAACGTAAGGGGAACTAATGAAAAACTGTTTTTT. This gives the protein CASNVRGTNEKLFF.

The gene calls are TRBV19 and TRBJ1-5, with a tentative D call TRBD1 (6 bases). Germline CDR1 LNHDA, CDR2 SQIVND (reference sequence). The V end was cut by 3 bases, the J end by 0 bases, with 12 bases between. The length of the CDR3 is 16 residues. The CDR3 is CASSMRTAGSNQPQHF. CDR3 nucleotide sequence: TGTGCCAGTAGTATGAGGACAGCCGGTAGCAATCAGCCCCAGCATTTT.

The rearrangement uses TRBV19 and TRBJ1-2; possible D gene TRBD1, 5 bases. V was clipped by 7 bases and J by 5 bases, with 14 bases between them. Germline CDR1 is LNHDA and CDR2 is SQIVND (reference sequence). The length of the CDR3 is 13 residues. In DNA, the CDR3 is TGTGCCAGTACGGCGGGGCCCTTTTATGGCTACACCTTC. Amino acids: CASTAGPFYGYTF. The whole variable domain, remainder taken from reference TRBV19 and TRBJ1-2, is DGGITQSPKYLFRKEGQNVTLSCEQNLNHDAMYWYRQDPGQGLRLIYYSQIVNDFQKGDIAEGYSVSREKKESFPLTVTSAQKNPTAFYLCASTAGPFYGYTFGSGTRLTVV.